Listed here are 27 T cell receptor beta chains from one sample, sequenced in a study of memory CD4+ T cells and cytomegalovirus serostatus. This table comes from immunoSEQ multiplex PCR, and its TCRdb copy is limited to in-frame clones, with some not included. This table holds 35,000 to 50,000 clones, roughly three quarters found once. The sort gate was single viable CD3+CD4+CD8-CD45RO+ cells for memory CD4+ T cells. The source material was memory CD4+ T cells from blood. These receptors were obtained from an adult in good health and CMV-seronegative.

The chain recombines TRBV7-9 with TRBJ1-1, with D maybe TRBD1 (5 bases). The CDR3 sequence is 14 residues long. The germline CDR1 and CDR2 sequences are SEHNR and FQNEAQ (reference sequence). V lost 5 bases and J lost 5, with 15 bases in between. CDR3 amino acids: CASSQHGGRTEAFF. The CDR3 DNA sequence: TGTGCCAGCAGCCAGCATGGGGGACGAACTGAAGCTTTCTTT.

The rearrangement joins TRBV29-1 to TRBJ2-7, with D unclear. Trimming took off 4 bases at V and 6 bases at J, with 10 bases between the two ends. CDR1 and CDR2 (germline): SQVTM, ANQGSEA. This CDR3 spans 11 amino acids. CDR3 DNA: TGCAGCGTTGCTAGGTCGGGCGAGCAGTACTTC. As protein: CSVARSGEQYF.

The chain recombines TRBV28 with TRBJ2-7; 8 bases agree with TRBD1. CDR1 MDHEN and CDR2 SYDVKM come from the germline V gene. CDR3 size: 14 residues. J was trimmed by 2 bases and V by 5 bases; bases with no gene match: 5. In DNA form, the CDR3 reads TGTGCCAGCAGTCTCGACAGGGGAGCCTACGAGCAGTACTTC. Amino acid sequence: CASSLDRGAYEQYF. Complete variable domain (other parts from reference TRBV28 and TRBJ2-7): DVKVTQSSRYLVKRTGEKVFLECVQDMDHENMFWYRQDPGLGLRLIYFSYDVKMKEKGDIPEGYSVSREKKERFSLILESASTNQTSMYLCASSLDRGAYEQYFGPGTRLTVT.

Only a few counts were recorded for this clone. This chain links TRBV2 with TRBJ1-1, with D hard to call. The CDR3 has 10 residues. Germline-derived CDR1 and CDR2 are SNHLY and FYNNEI. V lost 4 bases and J 8 bases, leaving 5 bases between the germline ends. CDR3 residues: CASSAEEAFF. The CDR3 DNA sequence: TGTGCCAGCAGTGCCGAAGAAGCTTTCTTT.

The chain combines TRBV7-2 with TRBJ2-3; D is unclear. The length of the CDR3 is 14 residues. The germline V and J ends were trimmed by 8 bases and 2 bases, with 14 bases remaining between them. CDR1 is SGHTA and CDR2 is FQGNSA in the germline V gene. CDR3 residues: CASESTRDTDTQYF. The CDR3 bases are TGTGCCAGCGAATCGACTCGAGACACAGATACGCAGTATTTT.

V usage is TRBV30 and J usage is TRBJ1-3, with D perhaps TRBD1 (5 bases). CDR1 and CDR2 from the germline V gene are GTSNPN and SVGIG (reference sequence). Trimming took off 1 base at V and 0 bases at J, with 13 bases between the two ends. The CDR3 contains 16 residues. The CDR3 is CAWSGGSPFSGNTIYF. CDR3 nucleotide sequence: TGTGCCTGGAGTGGGGGCAGCCCCTTCTCTGGAAACACCATATATTTT. Complete variable domain (other parts from reference TRBV30 and TRBJ1-3): SQTIHQWPATLVQPVGSPLSLECTVEGTSNPNLYWYRQAAGRGLQLLFYSVGIGQISSEVPQNLSASRPQDRQFILSSKKLLLSDSGFYLCAWSGGSPFSGNTIYFGEGSWLTVV.

This chain connects TRBV7-9 to TRBJ1-1, with D unresolved. Per the germline V gene, CDR1 is SEHNR and CDR2 is FQNEAQ (reference sequence). Trimming removed 6 bases from V and 1 base from J, with 18 bases in between. CDR3 length: 16 residues. The chain's CDR3 is CASRTSGKGGNTEAFF. The CDR3 DNA follows: TGTGCCAGCAGGACATCCGGGAAAGGTGGGAACACTGAAGCTTTCTTT.

This sequence joins TRBV7-2 and TRBJ2-3; D ambiguous. V shed 0 bases and J shed 2 bases, with 9 bases lying between them. The length of the CDR3 is 15 residues. The germline CDR1 and CDR2 sequences are SGHTA and FQGNSA. CDR3 loop: CASSLATAFTDTQYF. The CDR3 nucleotides are TGTGCCAGCAGCTTAGCTACAGCCTTCACAGATACGCAGTATTTT.

The rearrangement uses TRBV11-3 and TRBJ2-3; possibly TRBD1 for D (5 bases). The ends were cut back, 6 bases at V and 4 bases at J, with 11 bases in the middle. In germline, CDR1 is SGHNT, CDR2 YENEEA. The CDR3 extends over 13 amino acids. The CDR3 bases are TGTGCCAGCAGTGACAGAATATCAGATACGCAGTATTTT. This codes for CASSDRISDTQYF.

This clone was observed a few times. The J gene is TRBJ2-7, the V gene TRBV6-5, with 9 bases matching TRBD2. This CDR3 region has 14 residues. Per germline, CDR1 MNHEY and CDR2 SVGAGI. V shed 7 bases, J shed 3 bases, and the junction held 7 bases outside the gene matches. CDR3 protein: CASTRAGGFYEQYF. The CDR3 DNA reads as TGTGCCAGCACCCGAGCGGGAGGATTCTACGAGCAGTACTTC.

This clone came up once. V is TRBV27 and J is TRBJ1-5; D uncertain. This CDR3 comprises 16 residues. CDR1 is MNHEY and CDR2 is SMNVEV in the germline V gene (reference sequence). V dropped 4 bases and J dropped 0 bases, with 13 bases sitting between them. The CDR3 loop reads CASSSKQRYSNQPQHF. Written as DNA, the CDR3 is TGTGCCAGCAGTTCCAAACAGCGATATAGCAATCAGCCCCAGCATTTT.

The chain uses TRBV11-3 and TRBJ1-1, with a weak D call TRBD1 (6 bases). The length of the CDR3 is 16 residues. The V gene's germline CDR1 is SGHNT and CDR2 YENEEA. V was clipped by 5 bases and J by 0 bases, with 16 bases between them. The CDR3 DNA reads TGTGCCAGCAGCAAAGAGGGGGGAGGGTTGAACACTGAAGCTTTCTTT. Residues: CASSKEGGGLNTEAFF.

This chain links TRBV6-1 with TRBJ1-1; D unresolved. CDR1 is MNHNS and CDR2 is SASEGT in the germline V gene. The germline V and J ends were trimmed by 5 bases and 3 bases, with 4 bases remaining between them. The CDR3 is made up of 11 amino acids. The CDR3 DNA reads as TGTGCCAGCAGTTCATACACTGAAGCTTTCTTT. Its protein product is CASSSYTEAFF.

The chain combines TRBV6-5 with TRBJ2-3; the match to TRBD2 covers 8 bases. CDR1 is MNHEY, CDR2 SVGAGI, per germline. CDR3 size: 15 residues. V lost 3 bases, J lost 4 bases, and 6 bases stayed unmatched. The CDR3 DNA follows: TGTGCCAGCAGTTATACGGGAGGGCCTTCAGATACGCAGTATTTT. The encoded protein is CASSYTGGPSDTQYF.

The count of this clone is one. This sequence joins TRBV5-6 and TRBJ1-3; 7 nucleotides align to TRBD1. V gave up 4 bases and J gave up 8 bases; unmatched junction bases: 12. CDR3 length: 15 residues. Germline V gene lookup returns CDR1 SGHDT and CDR2 YYEEEE. The CDR3 DNA is TGTGCCAGCAGCCGGGCGGGACAGCGAGGGGACACCATATATTTT. As protein: CASSRAGQRGDTIYF.

This clone was picked up one time. This chain links TRBV7-2 with TRBJ2-3; possibly TRBD2 for D (7 bases). CDR3 length: 16 amino acids. Per germline, CDR1 SGHTA and CDR2 FQGNSA. V shed 5 bases and J shed 4 bases, with 19 bases lying between them. The CDR3, as DNA: TGTGCCAGCAGCACAAGGGGGGGGCGCGGGGCAGATACGCAGTATTTT. As protein: CASSTRGGRGADTQYF.

The chain carries TRBV5-5 and TRBJ2-5, with D maybe TRBD2 (5 bases). Germline V gene lookup returns CDR1 SGHKS and CDR2 YYEKEE (reference sequence). CDR3 size: 13 residues. The V end lost 5 bases, the J end lost 1 base, and 9 bases lay between the germline ends. The CDR3: CASSWTSQETQYF. For the CDR3, the DNA is TGTGCCAGCAGTTGGACTTCCCAAGAGACCCAGTACTTC. Based on the CDR3 plus reference TRBV5-5 and TRBJ2-5, the full variable domain is DAGVTQSPTHLIKTRGQQVTLRCSPISGHKSVSWYQQVLGQGPQFIFQYYEKEERGRGNFPDRFSARQFPNYSSELNVNALLLGDSALYLCASSWTSQETQYFGPGTRLLVL.

This clone was found a few times. The J gene is TRBJ1-4, the V gene TRBV11-2; no firm D call. Germline CDR1 and CDR2: SGHAT and FQNNGV. V was pared by 0 bases and J by 7 bases, with 9 bases between. This CDR3 is built from 14 residues. CDR3 in DNA: TGTGCCAGCAGCTTAGAGGGGTACGGTGAAAAACTGTTTTTT. This gives the protein CASSLEGYGEKLFF.

This clone came up a few times. The chain joins TRBV30 to TRBJ1-2; D gene ambiguous. Germline loops: CDR1 GTSNPN, CDR2 SVGIG (reference sequence). The CDR3 sequence is 12 residues long. The V and J ends lost 0 bases and 8 bases respectively, with 10 bases between them. In DNA form, the CDR3 reads TGTGCCTGGAGTGTTGAGAGGACCGGCTACACCTTC. It encodes CAWSVERTGYTF.

The chain has TRBV29-1 and TRBJ1-2, with D uncertain. Germline V gene sequence: CDR1 SQVTM, CDR2 ANQGSEA. This CDR3 spans 15 amino acids. V was clipped by 0 bases and J by 3 bases, with 14 bases between them. DNA of the CDR3: TGCAGCGTTGAAGATCCCGACCGACCGGACTATGGCTACACCTTC. Translation: CSVEDPDRPDYGYTF.

The rearrangement joins TRBV6-5 to TRBJ2-7; D might be TRBD1 (6 bases). This CDR3 is 12 amino acids long. V was clipped by 8 bases and J by 3 bases, with 11 bases between them. Germline V lookup: CDR1 MNHEY, CDR2 SVGAGI. As DNA, the CDR3 is TGTGCCAGCCAGGGGCCAGGCTACGAGCAGTACTTC. Translation: CASQGPGYEQYF.

This chain uses TRBV2 with TRBJ2-6; D not certain. The CDR3 extends over 14 amino acids. V was pared by 4 bases and J by 0 bases, with 4 bases between. The V gene's germline CDR1 is SNHLY and CDR2 FYNNEI. The CDR3 bases are TGTGCCAGCAGTGGCAGCTCTGGGGCCAACGTCCTGACTTTC. Amino acids: CASSGSSGANVLTF.

The V call is TRBV5-1, the J call TRBJ2-1, with 8 nucleotides matching TRBD2. The CDR3 extends over 14 amino acids. After removal of 5 bases from V and 10 bases from J, the junction contained 11 bases not matched to a gene. Germline assignment: CDR1 SGHRS and CDR2 YFSETQ. CDR3 region: CASSEVAGNSEQFF. In DNA, the CDR3 is TGCGCCAGCAGTGAGGTAGCGGGGAACTCAGAGCAGTTCTTC.

V is TRBV4-2 and J is TRBJ1-3, with 7 bases fitting TRBD1. Trimming at V came to 5 bases and at J to 0 bases, leaving 4 bases not matched to a gene. The germline gives CDR1 LGHNA, CDR2 YNFKEQ. This CDR3 is 15 amino acids long. CDR3 residues: CASSEGGISGNTIYF. CDR3 coding DNA: TGTGCCAGCAGCGAAGGGGGCATCTCTGGAAACACCATATATTTT.

The chain is built from TRBV2 and TRBJ2-5; 7 bases line up with TRBD1. The J call may not be correct, given that the DNA end is closer to TRBJ2-7. CDR1 and CDR2 (germline): SNHLY, FYNNEI. CDR3 length: 12 amino acids. CDR3 coding DNA: TGTGCCAGCTCCAACAGGGGCTACGAGCAGTACTTC. Translating it yields CASSNRGYEQYF.

This clone was seen a handful of times. V is TRBV29-1 and J is TRBJ2-2; D is ambiguous. The germline V gene has CDR1 SQVTM and CDR2 ANQGSEA. This CDR3 spans 12 amino acids. Trimming pared 6 bases from V and 2 bases from J, leaving 7 bases between. DNA of the CDR3: TGCAGCGTGACGGGTAACACCGGGGAGCTGTTTTTT. It yields the protein CSVTGNTGELFF.

The rearrangement uses TRBV6-1 and TRBJ2-5, with D tentatively TRBD1 (5 bases). Trimming stripped 4 bases from V and 1 base from J, with 7 bases between. Germline lookup yields CDR1 MNHNS and CDR2 SASEGT. This CDR3 is built from 13 residues. The CDR3 region has the DNA TGTGCCAGCAGTGTCAGGGTCCAAGAGACCCAGTACTTC. It specifies CASSVRVQETQYF.